These 3 T cell receptor beta chains share one sample of origin, sequenced in a study of identical twins. Via MiXCR, TCRdb re-called the 5' RACE reads, giving one row per CDR3 protein. The sample consists of roughly 1,500,000 distinct CDR3 sequences, less than 35% of them appearing once. What was sequenced was cord blood. All receptors come from a newborn girl in good health.

This clonotype has only a few counts. This chain joins TRBV24-1 and TRBJ2-4, with D perhaps TRBD1 or TRBD2 (6 bases each). V was shortened by 0 bases and J by 1 base, with 21 bases between the two germline ends. The CDR3 is 20 residues long. Germline V gene lookup returns CDR1 KGHDR and CDR2 SFDVKD. The CDR3 region is CATSDLRNREVTSAKNIQYF. As DNA, the CDR3 is TGTGCCACCAGTGATTTGCGGAACAGGGAGGTTACCTCGGCCAAAAACATTCAGTACTTC.

The gene calls are TRBV12-3 or TRBV12-4 and TRBJ2-3, with 8 bases aligning to TRBD1. With 6 bases clipped from V and 5 bases from J, the junction kept 19 bases outside the gene matches. The CDR3 sequence is 18 residues long. The CDR3 spells CASSHKRAPDRGEDTQYF. CDR3 nucleotide sequence: TGTGCCAGCAGCCATAAAAGAGCCCCAGACAGGGGAGAAGATACGCAGTATTTT.

The rearrangement uses TRBV20-1 and TRBJ2-5, with 8 bases identical to TRBD2. The germline V gene has CDR1 DFQATT and CDR2 SNEGSKA (reference sequence). J was trimmed by 5 bases and V by 5 bases; bases with no gene match: 10. CDR3 size: 14 residues. The DNA of the CDR3 is TGCAGTGCTGCCAAAGCGGGAGCGACTGAGACCCAGTACTTC. Protein sequence: CSAAKAGATETQYF.